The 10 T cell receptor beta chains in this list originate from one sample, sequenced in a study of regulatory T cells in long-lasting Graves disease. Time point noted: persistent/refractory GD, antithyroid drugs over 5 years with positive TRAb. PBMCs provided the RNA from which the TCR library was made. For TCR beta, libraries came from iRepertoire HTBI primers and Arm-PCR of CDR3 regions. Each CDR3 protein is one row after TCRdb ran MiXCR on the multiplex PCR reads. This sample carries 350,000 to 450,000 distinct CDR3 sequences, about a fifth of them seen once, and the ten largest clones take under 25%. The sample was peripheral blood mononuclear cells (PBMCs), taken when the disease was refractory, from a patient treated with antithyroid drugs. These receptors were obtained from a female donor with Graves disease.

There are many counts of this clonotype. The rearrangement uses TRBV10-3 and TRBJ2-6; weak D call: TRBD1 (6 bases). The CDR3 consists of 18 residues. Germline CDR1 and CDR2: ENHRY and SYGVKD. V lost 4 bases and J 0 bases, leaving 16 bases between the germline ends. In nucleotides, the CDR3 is TGTGCCATCAGTGCCCGGACAGTTTCAAGCTCTGGGGCCAACGTCCTGACTTTC. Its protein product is CAISARTVSSSGANVLTF.

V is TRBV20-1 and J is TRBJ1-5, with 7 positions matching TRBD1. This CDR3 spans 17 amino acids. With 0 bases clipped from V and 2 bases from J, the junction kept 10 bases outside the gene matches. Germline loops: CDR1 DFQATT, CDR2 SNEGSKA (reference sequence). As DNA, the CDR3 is TGCAGTGCTAGAGATCTTGGCAGGGGGGAGCGCAATCAGCCCCAGCATTTT. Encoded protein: CSARDLGRGERNQPQHF.

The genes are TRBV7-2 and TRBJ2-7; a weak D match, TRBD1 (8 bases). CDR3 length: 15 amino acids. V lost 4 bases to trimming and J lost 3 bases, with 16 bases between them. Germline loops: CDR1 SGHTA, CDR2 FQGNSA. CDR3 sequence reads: CASSSGQGGGYEQYF. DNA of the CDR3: TGTGCCAGCAGCTCAGGACAGGGAGGGGGCTACGAGCAGTACTTC.

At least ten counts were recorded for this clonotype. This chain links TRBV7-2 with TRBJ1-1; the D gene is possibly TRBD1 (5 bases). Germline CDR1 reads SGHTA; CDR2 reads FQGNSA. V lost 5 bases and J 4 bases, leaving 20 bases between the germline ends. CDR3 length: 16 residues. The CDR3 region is CASSPRPVPGSTEAFF. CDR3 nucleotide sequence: TGTGCCAGCAGCCCTAGACCCGTCCCAGGGAGCACTGAAGCTTTCTTT.

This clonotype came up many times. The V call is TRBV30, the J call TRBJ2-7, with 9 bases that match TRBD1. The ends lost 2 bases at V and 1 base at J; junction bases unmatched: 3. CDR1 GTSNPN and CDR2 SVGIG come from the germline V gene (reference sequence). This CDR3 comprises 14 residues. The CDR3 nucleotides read TGTGCCTGGAGTAAACAGGGGGCATCCTACGAGCAGTACTTC. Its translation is CAWSKQGASYEQYF.

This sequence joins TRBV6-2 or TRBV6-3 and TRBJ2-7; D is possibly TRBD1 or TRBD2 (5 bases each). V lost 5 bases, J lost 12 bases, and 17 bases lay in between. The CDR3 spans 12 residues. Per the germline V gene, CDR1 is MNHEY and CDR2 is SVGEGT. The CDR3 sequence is CASSEYPRDPYF. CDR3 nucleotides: TGTGCCAGCAGTGAATATCCTAGGGACCCGTACTTC.

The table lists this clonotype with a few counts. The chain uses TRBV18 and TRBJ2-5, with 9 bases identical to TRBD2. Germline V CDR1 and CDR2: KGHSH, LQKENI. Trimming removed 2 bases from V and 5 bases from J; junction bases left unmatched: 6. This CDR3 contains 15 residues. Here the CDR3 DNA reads TGTGCCAGCTCACCAAGTCCTAGCGGGGTGGAGACCCAGTACTTC. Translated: CASSPSPSGVETQYF.

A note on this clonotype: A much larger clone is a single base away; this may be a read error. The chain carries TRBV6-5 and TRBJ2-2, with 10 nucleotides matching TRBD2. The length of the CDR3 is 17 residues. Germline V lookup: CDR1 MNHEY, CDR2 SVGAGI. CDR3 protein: CASSYSLAGVYSGELLF. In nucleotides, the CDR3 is TGTGCCAGCAGTTACTCGCTAGCGGGAGTATATTCCGGGGAGCTGCTTTTT.

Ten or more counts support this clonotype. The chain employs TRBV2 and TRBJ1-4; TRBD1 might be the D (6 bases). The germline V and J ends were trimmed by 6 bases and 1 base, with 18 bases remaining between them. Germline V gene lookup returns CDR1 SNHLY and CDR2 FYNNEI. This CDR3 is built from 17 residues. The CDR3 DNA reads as TGTGCCAGCAGGGAGGAGGGGGGGCAGGGAACTAATGAAAAACTGTTTTTT. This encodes CASREEGGQGTNEKLFF.

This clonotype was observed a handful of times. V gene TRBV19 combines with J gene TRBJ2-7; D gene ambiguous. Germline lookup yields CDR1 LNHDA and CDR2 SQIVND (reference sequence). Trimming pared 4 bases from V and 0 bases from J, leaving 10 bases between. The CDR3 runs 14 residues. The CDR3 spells CASSNPESSYEQYF. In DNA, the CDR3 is TGTGCCAGTAGTAATCCGGAGAGCTCCTACGAGCAGTACTTC.